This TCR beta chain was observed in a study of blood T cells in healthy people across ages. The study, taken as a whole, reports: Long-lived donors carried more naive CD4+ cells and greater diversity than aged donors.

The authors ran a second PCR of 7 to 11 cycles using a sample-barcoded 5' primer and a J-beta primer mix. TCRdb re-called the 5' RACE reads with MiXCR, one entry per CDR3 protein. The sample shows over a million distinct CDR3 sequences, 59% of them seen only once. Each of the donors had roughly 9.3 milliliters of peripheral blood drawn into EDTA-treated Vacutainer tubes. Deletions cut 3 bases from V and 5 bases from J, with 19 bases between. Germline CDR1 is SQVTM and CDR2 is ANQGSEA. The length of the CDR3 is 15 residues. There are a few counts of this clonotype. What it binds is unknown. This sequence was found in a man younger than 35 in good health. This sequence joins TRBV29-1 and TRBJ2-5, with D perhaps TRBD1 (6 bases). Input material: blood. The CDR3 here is CSVEEDRTQGETQYF. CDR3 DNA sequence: TGCAGCGTTGAGGAGGACAGAACCCAGGGGGAGACCCAGTACTTC.